This T cell receptor beta chain emerged from a study of blood T cell repertoires in COVID-19 (TCRdb year 2020). With respect to the entire study: Collaborator samples came from the United States, Italy and Spain and covered acute and convalescent phases of COVID-19. The material from the prospective study consisted of cDNA or gDNA derived from T cells, B-cell-depleted T cells, or PBMCs. The dataset comprised deeply sampled blood TCRbeta repertoires from subjects exposed to, actively infected with, or recovered from COVID-19. The repertoires were made available in a free public database intended to serve as a resource for research on the immune response to SARS-CoV-2. Samples came from the ongoing ImmuneRACE study (first 160 participants) plus 1,254 subjects from 6 global collaborators. The sample metadata nearly always contained a de-identified subject ID, COVID-19 status, age in years and sex. Where available, HLA class I and class II types were taken from metadata supplied by the sample provider and were not determined by assay-based typing.

General conclusions and limits of the study: Clinical and demographic metadata were provided uncurated, with the amount varying by source and participant.

TCRbeta CDR3 regions were amplified from genomic DNA using the immunoSEQ Assay, a bias-controlled multiplex PCR. The original pipeline was this. Within the assay, amplification of reference gene primers was used to estimate how many nucleated cells each sample contained. To quantify the absolute abundance of each unique TCRbeta CDR3 rearrangement, sequence reads were collapsed and filtered. Productive Simpson clonality was computed per sample as the square root of Simpson's diversity index over productive rearrangements. TCRdb re-hosts the immuneACCESS table, in-frame sequences only. Its copies lack some clones; in the studies checked, an unresolved V gene accounts for under half of them, and the cause for the rest is not known. V, J and clone size reflect that table, while D and trimming were determined from the DNA. Within this sample are almost 100,000 clones, with roughly nine tenths of them counted one time only. The ten largest clones take up approximately 10% of the sample.

The CDR3 covers 13 residues, taking in both the cysteine and the phenylalanine. The DNA shown is the 39-base CDR3, in frame from base 1. Trimmed from V: 4 bases; trimmed from J: 6 bases; junction bases lacking a gene match: 6. Taken from the germline V gene (reference sequence), the CDR1 and CDR2 loops are LGHDT and YNNKEL. The collaborating institutions used their own protocols to collect whole blood in K2EDTA tubes. For TCRbeta analysis, collaborators shipped samples as frozen whole blood, isolated PBMCs, or DNA extracted from either of those sample types. Note on this clone: The antigen it recognizes is unknown. Base qualities are not at hand, and no much larger clone is one base apart.

The chain is assembled from TRBV3-1 (or the pseudogene TRBV3-2) and TRBJ2-7; 7 central nucleotides agree with TRBD1. The sample comprised peripheral blood. The sequence derives from a man aged 45-65 years with acute or convalescent COVID-19. The CDR3 region has the sequence CASSLRSGGEQYF. The DNA sequence is TGTGCCAGCAGCCTTCGCTCAGGGGGCGAGCAGTACTTC.